This T cell receptor beta chain was sequenced in a study of technical replicates of blood from a few donors. V was clipped by 2 bases and J by 0 bases, with 8 bases between them. Germline V gives CDR1 SGHRS, CDR2 YFSETQ. This CDR3 is 15 amino acids long. Produced via immunoSEQ multiplex PCR; TCRdb's table is partial and in-frame only. Among 14,000 or so clones listed, roughly 80% were seen once. This TCR was sampled from a human donor in good health. The chain carries TRBV5-1 and TRBJ2-2; D ambiguous. Sequenced input: PBMCs. Written as DNA, the CDR3 is TGCGCCAGCAGCTTTACTCCACCGAACACCGGGGAGCTGTTTTTT. Translation gives CASSFTPPNTGELFF.